This is a list of T cell receptor beta chains from one sample in a study of cytomegalovirus exposure and HLA in healthy donors. Assay used: immunoSEQ multiplex PCR; TCRdb lists only in-frame clones, some missing. The table includes about 140,000 clones, approximately 80% detected once. Sequencing input: PBMCs. These receptors all stem from a woman aged 45-60 years in good health and CMV-seropositive. The CDR3 runs from the conserved cysteine through the conserved F or W. Fields, in order: clone size, V gene, J gene, D gene, CDR3 DNA, CDR3 protein. The D gene is left open where the match is weak. Clone size is shown for a subset of rows, as once, few, many or a class of expanded clone.

>.|TRBV5-8|TRBJ1-1|TRBD1
TGTGCCAGCAGCAAGAGGGGGACAGGGGGTGCTGAAGCTTTCTTT
CASSKRGTGGAEAFF
>.|TRBV19|TRBJ1-5|.
TGTGCCAGTAGTATAGGTCGGGACTTTCTTGGGGAGCCCCAGCATTTT
CASSIGRDFLGEPQHF
>.|TRBV2|TRBJ2-2|TRBD2
TGTGCCAGCAGTGCTTCTGGCGGGGGCACCGGGGAGCTGTTTTTT
CASSASGGGTGELFF
>.|TRBV5-1|TRBJ2-4|TRBD2
TGCGCCAGTACCGAGCGGGGGGGTAACATTCAGTACTTC
CASTERGGNIQYF
>.|TRBV5-1|TRBJ2-5|TRBD1
TGCGCCAGCAGCTGGGACAGCGCGTACCAAGAGACCCAGTACTTC
CASSWDSAYQETQYF
>.|TRBV7-3|TRBJ2-1|TRBD1
TGTGCCAGCAGCCAGGGACAGGGGGTTGGAGGTGAGCAGTTCTTC
CASSQGQGVGGEQFF
>.|TRBV2|TRBJ1-2|.
TGTGCCAGCAGTGGATGGGGAGAGGAAGGCTACACCTTC
CASSGWGEEGYTF
>.|TRBV19|TRBJ1-6|.
TGTGCCAGTAGTGGGGGGGGACAAGAAGGTTCACCCCTCCACTTT
CASSGGGQEGSPLHF
>.|TRBV19|TRBJ2-3|TRBD2
TGTGCCAGTAAGAGAGCGGGGGGGATTAGCACAGATACGCAGTATTTT
CASKRAGGISTDTQYF
>.|TRBV15|TRBJ1-1|.
TGTGCCACCAGCAAATCGGGAGAGAACACTGAAGCTTTCTTT
CATSKSGENTEAFF
>few|TRBV6-1|TRBJ2-7|.
TGTGCCAGCAGTGAAATCGGACTGACGAGCTCCTACGAGCAGTACTTC
CASSEIGLTSSYEQYF
>few|TRBV2|TRBJ2-5|TRBD2
TGTGCCAGCCAACGTAGTGCTAGCGGCTACCAAGAGACCCAGTACTTC
CASQRSASGYQETQYF
>.|TRBV5-1|TRBJ1-1|TRBD1
TGCGCCAGCAGCCCCTGGGCAGGGGGCAACACTGAAGCTTTCTTT
CASSPWAGGNTEAFF
>.|TRBV7-9|TRBJ1-4|.
TGTGCCAGCAGCTTAGCGCTTAGGACAGAAAATGAAAAACTGTTTTTT
CASSLALRTENEKLFF
>.|TRBV5-4|TRBJ2-3|TRBD2
TGTGCCAGCAGTCTTCTAGCGGGGGCACCAGATACGCAGTATTTT
CASSLLAGAPDTQYF
>.|TRBV29-1|TRBJ1-1|TRBD1
TGCAGCGTAACCAGGGGGACTGAAGCTTTCTTT
CSVTRGTEAFF
>.|TRBV7-2|TRBJ2-3|.
TGTGCCAGCAACAAACTAGGGACAACAGATACGCAGTATTTT
CASNKLGTTDTQYF
>.|TRBV28|TRBJ2-7|TRBD1
TGTGCCAGCAGTCGGGACAGGGTGTTATACGAGCAGTACTTC
CASSRDRVLYEQYF
>few|TRBV27|TRBJ1-6|TRBD1
TGTGCCAGCAGTCGCGACAGGGGAAATTCACCCCTCCACTTT
CASSRDRGNSPLHF
>.|TRBV2|TRBJ2-5|TRBD1
TGTGCCGGGACAGGGGAGGAAGAGACCCAGTACTTC
CAGTGEEETQYF
>.|TRBV28|TRBJ1-2|.
TGTGCCAGCAGTTCCCCTGGCGCAGGGGAAAACTATGGCTACACCTTC
CASSSPGAGENYGYTF
>.|TRBV5-4|TRBJ2-7|TRBD1
TGTGCCAGCAGCCCAGCCGCCGGGACAGGGGGCAACGAGCAGTACTTC
CASSPAAGTGGNEQYF
>.|TRBV5-4|TRBJ1-4|.
TGTGCCAGCAGCTTGGACAGGGAGGGTACTAATGAAAAACTGTTTTTT
CASSLDREGTNEKLFF
>few|TRBV6-1|TRBJ2-3|.
TGTGCCAGCAGTGAAGTCACAGCCACAGATACGCAGTATTTT
CASSEVTATDTQYF
>.|TRBV4-3|TRBJ2-3|.
TGCGCCAGCAGCCAAGATCTAGCGTTGAGCACAGATACGCAGTATTTT
CASSQDLALSTDTQYF
>.|TRBV6-6|TRBJ2-7|TRBD1
TGTGCCAGCAGTTACCGTGGGACAGCTACAAACTACGAGCAGTACTTC
CASSYRGTATNYEQYF
>.|TRBV10-2|TRBJ1-1|.
TGCGCCAGCAGTGTGGACAGTCGGACTGAAGCTTTCTTT
CASSVDSRTEAFF
>.|TRBV28|TRBJ2-1|TRBD2
TGTGCCAGCAGCCGCCCGGGGGGGGGCACCAATGAGCAGTTCTTC
CASSRPGGGTNEQFF
>.|TRBV6-6|TRBJ1-6|TRBD1
TGTGCCAGCAGACGGACAGGAAATAATTCACCCCTCCACTTT
CASRRTGNNSPLHF
>once|TRBV11-2|TRBJ1-2|.
TGTGCCAGCAGCTTAAACGCCCAATTCGGGGGTGGAGGCTACACCTTC
CASSLNAQFGGGGYTF
>.|TRBV7-9|TRBJ2-7|.
TGTGCCAGAAGCTCGGGCAGGGAGGTGGGCTACGAGCAGTACTTC
CARSSGREVGYEQYF
>.|TRBV27|TRBJ2-5|TRBD1
TGTGCCAGCAGCCCCAACAGGGGTAGGGAGACCCAGTACTTC
CASSPNRGRETQYF
>once|TRBV5-4|TRBJ1-4|.
TGTGCCAGCAGCCCGAGAGAAGGGAGTGCGACTAATGAAAAACTGTTTTTT
CASSPREGSATNEKLFF
>few|TRBV7-3|TRBJ2-2|.
TGTGCCAGCAGCCTCTCAGGCCTATCGAACACCGGGGAGCTGTTTTTT
CASSLSGLSNTGELFF
>.|TRBV5-6|TRBJ2-3|TRBD2
TGTGCCAGCAGCGCCGGGACTAGCGGGGGGCTCCTAACGATCTTT
CASSAGTSGGLLTIF
>.|TRBV7-2|TRBJ2-3|.
TGTGCCAGCAGAGTGGGCCATAGCACAGATACGCAGTATTTT
CASRVGHSTDTQYF
>few|TRBV11-2|TRBJ1-2|.
TGTGCCAGCAGCTTAGATGAGACAGCGACTCCCAAGTTC
CASSLDETATPKF
>few|TRBV7-8|TRBJ2-5|.
TGTGCCAGCAGCCCCAAAGAGACCCAGTACTTC
CASSPKETQYF
>.|TRBV27|TRBJ2-7|.
TGTGCCAGCAGTTTAGAACAGGGTTTTCATTACGAGCAGTACTTC
CASSLEQGFHYEQYF
>.|TRBV18|TRBJ1-3|.
TGTGCCAGCTCACCAGGGGGCGCGGTTGGAAACACCATATATTTT
CASSPGGAVGNTIYF
>once|TRBV6-6|TRBJ2-3|.
TGTGCCAGCAGTTATCCGTCAGGGGCAGATACGCAGTATTTT
CASSYPSGADTQYF
>few|TRBV5-5|TRBJ2-7|TRBD2
TGTGCCAGCAGACAGGGACTAGCGGGGGACTACGAGCAGTACTTC
CASRQGLAGDYEQYF
>.|TRBV7-6|TRBJ1-3|TRBD1
TGTGCCAGCAGCCTACAGCAGGGGGCGCGAAACACCATATATTTT
CASSLQQGARNTIYF
>few|TRBV14|TRBJ1-2|.
TGTGCCAGCAGCCCGACTGCACGGGACTATGGCTACACCTTC
CASSPTARDYGYTF
>.|TRBV28|TRBJ2-4|.
TGTGCCAGCAGGCCCCAGGGCCCCAAAAACATTCAGTACTTC
CASRPQGPKNIQYF
>.|TRBV7-9|TRBJ2-7|TRBD1
TGTGCCAGCAGCTCGGGACAGGGGTCCTCCTACGAGCAGTACTTC
CASSSGQGSSYEQYF
>.|TRBV4-3|TRBJ2-1|TRBD1
TGCGCCAGCAGCCAAGGGACAGGGGGGGCCTACAATGAGCAGTTCTTC
CASSQGTGGAYNEQFF
>.|TRBV4-1|TRBJ1-1|.
TGCGCCAGCAGCCGATCAGGACAGCGAACTGAAGCTTTCTTT
CASSRSGQRTEAFF
>.|TRBV11-2|TRBJ2-3|.
TGTGCCAGCAGCTTAGAACGAGCCGGTCCGACAGATACGCAGTATTTT
CASSLERAGPTDTQYF
>.|TRBV11-3|TRBJ2-5|.
TGTGCCAGCAGCCTCGAGCACCAAGAGACCCAGTACTTC
CASSLEHQETQYF